This is a list of T cell receptor beta chains from one sample in a study of blood T cell repertoires in COVID-19. Generated by immunoSEQ multiplex PCR, the TCRdb table keeps only in-frame clones and is missing some. The repertoire holds fewer than 350,000 clones, 75% to 90% seen once, with 4.1% in the top ten. Sequenced sample: PBMCs or T cells enriched from blood (not recorded which). Every receptor here comes from a woman aged 30 to 39 with acute COVID-19. CDR3s include the opening cysteine and the closing phenylalanine or tryptophan. A D gene is named only where the DNA matches it firmly. Expanded clones get a size class; other rows say once, few or many, or leave the size out.

J gene: TRBJ1-2; V gene: TRBV6-2/TRBV6-3; D gene: .; clone size: .; CDR3 DNA: TGTGCCAGCAGTTACTCTAATACCCGGTCCACCCCGATTCTTAACTATGGCTACACCTTC; CDR3 protein: CASSYSNTRSTPILNYGYTF
J gene: TRBJ1-5; V gene: TRBV27; D gene: .; clone size: .; CDR3 DNA: TGTGCCAGCAGCCTCCAGGGGTGGGAACAGCCCCAGCATTTT; CDR3 protein: CASSLQGWEQPQHF
J gene: TRBJ2-1; V gene: TRBV27; D gene: .; clone size: .; CDR3 DNA: TGTGCCAGCAGATCAATTGGGCCCAGCTCCTACAATGAGCAGTTCTTC; CDR3 protein: CASRSIGPSSYNEQFF
J gene: TRBJ1-2; V gene: TRBV28; D gene: .; clone size: .; CDR3 DNA: TGTGCCAGCAGTTTGTTCGGGGGATCTCAGGGCTACACCTTC; CDR3 protein: CASSLFGGSQGYTF
J gene: TRBJ2-7; V gene: TRBV29-1; D gene: .; clone size: .; CDR3 DNA: TGCAGCGTGAAGGGGAATTCCTACGAGCAGTACTTC; CDR3 protein: CSVKGNSYEQYF
J gene: TRBJ2-3; V gene: TRBV19; D gene: TRBD2; clone size: .; CDR3 DNA: TGTGCCAGTAGTATAGTACCGGGACTAGCGGGAGTCGATACGCAGTATTTT; CDR3 protein: CASSIVPGLAGVDTQYF
J gene: TRBJ2-7; V gene: TRBV7-9; D gene: TRBD2; clone size: .; CDR3 DNA: TGTGCCAGCAGCTCGGGACTAGCGGTCTACGAGCAGTACTTC; CDR3 protein: CASSSGLAVYEQYF
J gene: TRBJ1-4; V gene: TRBV5-1; D gene: TRBD1; clone size: .; CDR3 DNA: TGCGCCAGCAGCTTGTTGGGGACAGGGGGCGATGAAAAACTGTTTTTT; CDR3 protein: CASSLLGTGGDEKLFF
J gene: TRBJ1-6; V gene: TRBV7-3; D gene: TRBD1; clone size: .; CDR3 DNA: TGTGCCAGCAGCTCTGGCAGGGGGCTATTTAGGACCTATAATTCACCCCTCCACTTT; CDR3 protein: CASSSGRGLFRTYNSPLHF
J gene: TRBJ2-1; V gene: TRBV3-1/TRBV3-2; D gene: TRBD2; clone size: .; CDR3 DNA: TGTGCCAGCAGCCAACTCGGACTAGCGGGAGAAGGTGAGCAGTTCTTC; CDR3 protein: CASSQLGLAGEGEQFF
J gene: TRBJ1-6; V gene: TRBV19; D gene: .; clone size: .; CDR3 DNA: TGTGCCAGTAGTCCCTCGTGGGGACTCCATTCAAAGTCACCCCTCCACTTT; CDR3 protein: CASSPSWGLHSKSPLHF
J gene: TRBJ2-1; V gene: TRBV19; D gene: TRBD2; clone size: .; CDR3 DNA: TGTGCCAGTAGTATAGATAGTAGCGGGGACAATGAGCAGTTCTTC; CDR3 protein: CASSIDSSGDNEQFF
J gene: TRBJ2-7; V gene: TRBV5-1; D gene: TRBD1; clone size: .; CDR3 DNA: TGCGCCAGCAGCATAGGGGGACAGGGGGCTTACGAGCAGTACTTC; CDR3 protein: CASSIGGQGAYEQYF
J gene: TRBJ1-4; V gene: TRBV27; D gene: .; clone size: .; CDR3 DNA: TGTGCCAGCAGTCCTCAGGGGCGCTCCAGGGAAAAACTGTTTTTT; CDR3 protein: CASSPQGRSREKLFF
J gene: TRBJ1-5; V gene: TRBV15; D gene: .; clone size: .; CDR3 DNA: TGTGCCACCACCACCTCCCGGGGAGGTCAGCCCCAGCATTTT; CDR3 protein: CATTTSRGGQPQHF
J gene: TRBJ2-7; V gene: TRBV19; D gene: .; clone size: .; CDR3 DNA: TGTGCCAGTAGAGTATATTCGGACAGTTCCTACGAGCAGTACTTC; CDR3 protein: CASRVYSDSSYEQYF
J gene: TRBJ1-2; V gene: TRBV28; D gene: .; clone size: .; CDR3 DNA: TGTGCCAGCAAAGCTGGGGCCGCAGTCTATGGCTACACCTTC; CDR3 protein: CASKAGAAVYGYTF
J gene: TRBJ1-6; V gene: TRBV5-1; D gene: TRBD1; clone size: .; CDR3 DNA: TGCGCCAGCAGCTTGGGGGACAGTCATTCACCCCTCCACTTT; CDR3 protein: CASSLGDSHSPLHF
J gene: TRBJ2-1; V gene: TRBV14; D gene: TRBD2; clone size: .; CDR3 DNA: TGTGCCAGCAGCCAAGGTCTGACTAGCGGGAGGCCCCCCTACAATGAGCAGTTCTTC; CDR3 protein: CASSQGLTSGRPPYNEQFF
J gene: TRBJ1-6; V gene: TRBV6-5; D gene: TRBD1; clone size: .; CDR3 DNA: TGTGCCAGCACCCGGGACAGGGGGTATAATTCACCCCTCCACTTT; CDR3 protein: CASTRDRGYNSPLHF
J gene: TRBJ2-6; V gene: TRBV19; D gene: .; clone size: .; CDR3 DNA: TGTGCCAGCGGTGATAAAAGGGACTCAACATCCGTCCTGACTTTC; CDR3 protein: CASGDKRDSTSVLTF
J gene: TRBJ1-1; V gene: TRBV5-1; D gene: .; clone size: once; CDR3 DNA: TGCGCCAGCAGCTTGGGCCGCTTGGTCTTACAGGAGAACACTGAAGCTTTCTTT; CDR3 protein: CASSLGRLVLQENTEAFF
J gene: TRBJ2-1; V gene: TRBV11-2; D gene: TRBD1; clone size: .; CDR3 DNA: TGTGCCAGCATCCAAGGACAGGGGTATAATGAGCAGTTCTTC; CDR3 protein: CASIQGQGYNEQFF
J gene: TRBJ1-2; V gene: TRBV24-1; D gene: .; clone size: .; CDR3 DNA: TGTGCCACCAGTGATCCCCGGACAGAGGTTAACTATGGCTACACCTTC; CDR3 protein: CATSDPRTEVNYGYTF
J gene: TRBJ2-7; V gene: TRBV19; D gene: .; clone size: .; CDR3 DNA: TGTGCCAGTAGAAGCAGGGAAAATTACGAGCAGTACTTC; CDR3 protein: CASRSRENYEQYF
J gene: TRBJ1-5; V gene: TRBV7-6; D gene: .; clone size: once; CDR3 DNA: TGTGCCAGCAGCGCCAGGGTGGGTCAGCCCCAGCATTTT; CDR3 protein: CASSARVGQPQHF
J gene: TRBJ2-7; V gene: TRBV19; D gene: .; clone size: once; CDR3 DNA: TGTGCCAGTAGTACCTCGACCCAACAGGACGAGCAGTACTTC; CDR3 protein: CASSTSTQQDEQYF
J gene: TRBJ2-3; V gene: TRBV28; D gene: TRBD2; clone size: .; CDR3 DNA: TGTGCCAGCAGTTTGGCTAGCGGGAGCACAGATACGCAGTATTTT; CDR3 protein: CASSLASGSTDTQYF
J gene: TRBJ2-7; V gene: TRBV14; D gene: .; clone size: .; CDR3 DNA: TGTGCCAGCAGTCCGGACAGTACTACCTACGAGCAGTACTTC; CDR3 protein: CASSPDSTTYEQYF
J gene: TRBJ1-1; V gene: TRBV12-3/TRBV12-4; D gene: .; clone size: .; CDR3 DNA: TGTGCCAGCAGCCCCGCGGGTGAAGCTTTCTTT; CDR3 protein: CASSPAGEAFF
J gene: TRBJ1-2; V gene: TRBV6-4; D gene: .; clone size: .; CDR3 DNA: TGTGCCAGCAGTGATAGCAGAAGGGGCTACACCTTC; CDR3 protein: CASSDSRRGYTF
J gene: TRBJ2-7; V gene: TRBV2; D gene: TRBD2; clone size: once; CDR3 DNA: TGTGCCAGCAGTGAAAGGGGACAGGGACTAGCGGGAGGTGCCCACGAGCAGTACTTC; CDR3 protein: CASSERGQGLAGGAHEQYF
J gene: TRBJ2-7; V gene: TRBV5-6; D gene: TRBD1; clone size: .; CDR3 DNA: TGTGCCAGCAGCTTGGAAGGGGGCGCCGAGCAGTACTTC; CDR3 protein: CASSLEGGAEQYF
J gene: TRBJ2-7; V gene: TRBV6-5; D gene: TRBD1; clone size: few; CDR3 DNA: TGTGCCAGCAGTCCTAGACAGGGTGCATACGAGCAGTACTTC; CDR3 protein: CASSPRQGAYEQYF
J gene: TRBJ2-3; V gene: TRBV5-4; D gene: TRBD1; clone size: few; CDR3 DNA: TGTGCCAGCAGGGCAGGGGGCGCCGATACGCAGTATTTT; CDR3 protein: CASRAGGADTQYF
J gene: TRBJ1-5; V gene: TRBV28; D gene: .; clone size: .; CDR3 DNA: TGTGCCAGCAGAGGGGATCAGCCCCAGCATTTT; CDR3 protein: CASRGDQPQHF
J gene: TRBJ2-2; V gene: TRBV2; D gene: .; clone size: .; CDR3 DNA: TGTGCCAGCAGTTTTTTACAGGCAGCCGGGGAGCTGTTTTTT; CDR3 protein: CASSFLQAAGELFF
J gene: TRBJ2-7; V gene: TRBV7-9; D gene: .; clone size: .; CDR3 DNA: TGTGCCAGCAGCCCCAGTGTGGCACCGTGGCAGTACTTC; CDR3 protein: CASSPSVAPWQYF
J gene: TRBJ2-1; V gene: TRBV5-1; D gene: TRBD2; clone size: .; CDR3 DNA: TGCGCCAGCAGCAGGCGGACTAGCGGGAGGGTTTATGAGCAGTTCTTC; CDR3 protein: CASSRRTSGRVYEQFF